The clone carrying this T cell receptor beta chain was recorded many times. Donors with ophthalmopathy: moderate-to-severe activity, CAS ≥3, NOSPECS ≥4, duration under 3 months. The record originates from a study of Graves' ophthalmopathy and Graves' hyperthyroidism. Overall study: Blood was drawn at initial diagnosis, before any treatment.

Amplified material comprised TCR beta CDR3 regions derived from RNA transcripts. Following a first-round RT-PCR that used HTBI primers, a second-round multiplex PCR was carried out. A single record per CDR3 protein comes from TCRdb applying MiXCR to the multiplex PCR reads. The sample consists of 220,000 or so distinct CDR3 sequences, about 22% of them appearing once. The germline V gene has CDR1 MNHEY and CDR2 SVGAGI. The CDR3 totals 15 residues. The V gene lost 2 bases and the J gene lost 1 base, with 11 bases spanning the gap. The sample taken for sequencing was peripheral blood. V gene TRBV6-5 combines with J gene TRBJ1-1, with no clear D. The receptor was derived from a woman in her fifties or sixties with Graves' ophthalmopathy. CDR3 nucleotides: TGTGCCAGCAGTTACGCAGACTTGCGGAACACTGAAGCTTTCTTT. Translating it yields CASSYADLRNTEAFF.